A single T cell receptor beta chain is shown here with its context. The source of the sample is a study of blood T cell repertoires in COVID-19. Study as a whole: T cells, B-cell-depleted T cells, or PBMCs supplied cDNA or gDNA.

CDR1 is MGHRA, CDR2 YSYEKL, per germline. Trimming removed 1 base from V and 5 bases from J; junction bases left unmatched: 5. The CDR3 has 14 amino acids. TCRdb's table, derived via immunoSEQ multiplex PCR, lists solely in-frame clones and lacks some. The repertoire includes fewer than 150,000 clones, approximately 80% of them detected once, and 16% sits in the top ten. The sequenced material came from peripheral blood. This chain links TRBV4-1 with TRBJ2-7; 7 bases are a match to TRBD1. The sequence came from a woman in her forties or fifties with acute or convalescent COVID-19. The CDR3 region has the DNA TGCGCCAGCAGCCAAGTAACAGGGGCCCACGAGCAGTACTTC. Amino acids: CASSQVTGAHEQYF.